This TCR beta chain derives from a study of cytomegalovirus exposure and HLA in healthy donors. The study, taken as a whole, reports: The study designated roughly 160 TCR beta chains cytomegalovirus-associated.

Concerning this clone itself: The target antigen is unknown.

Both 60 Vbeta primers and 13 Jbeta primers went into the PCR. Libraries were prepared by immunoSEQ multiplex PCR; TCRdb keeps only in-frame clonotypes and omits some of them. The table lists about 160,000 clones, over 75% of them singletons. Germline V CDR1 and CDR2: SGHDT, YYEEEE. This CDR3 is built from 15 residues. Trimming took 2 bases from V and 6 from J, leaving 15 bases between them. Sequencing was carried out using PBMCs. The clonotype was recovered from a woman between 50 and 59 years old in good health and CMV-seropositive. The J gene is TRBJ1-5, the V gene TRBV5-6; D remains unclear. The CDR3 nucleotides are TGTGCCAGCAGCTTACGGGGTCGAAATGTTCAGCCCCAGCATTTT. Its translation is CASSLRGRNVQPQHF.